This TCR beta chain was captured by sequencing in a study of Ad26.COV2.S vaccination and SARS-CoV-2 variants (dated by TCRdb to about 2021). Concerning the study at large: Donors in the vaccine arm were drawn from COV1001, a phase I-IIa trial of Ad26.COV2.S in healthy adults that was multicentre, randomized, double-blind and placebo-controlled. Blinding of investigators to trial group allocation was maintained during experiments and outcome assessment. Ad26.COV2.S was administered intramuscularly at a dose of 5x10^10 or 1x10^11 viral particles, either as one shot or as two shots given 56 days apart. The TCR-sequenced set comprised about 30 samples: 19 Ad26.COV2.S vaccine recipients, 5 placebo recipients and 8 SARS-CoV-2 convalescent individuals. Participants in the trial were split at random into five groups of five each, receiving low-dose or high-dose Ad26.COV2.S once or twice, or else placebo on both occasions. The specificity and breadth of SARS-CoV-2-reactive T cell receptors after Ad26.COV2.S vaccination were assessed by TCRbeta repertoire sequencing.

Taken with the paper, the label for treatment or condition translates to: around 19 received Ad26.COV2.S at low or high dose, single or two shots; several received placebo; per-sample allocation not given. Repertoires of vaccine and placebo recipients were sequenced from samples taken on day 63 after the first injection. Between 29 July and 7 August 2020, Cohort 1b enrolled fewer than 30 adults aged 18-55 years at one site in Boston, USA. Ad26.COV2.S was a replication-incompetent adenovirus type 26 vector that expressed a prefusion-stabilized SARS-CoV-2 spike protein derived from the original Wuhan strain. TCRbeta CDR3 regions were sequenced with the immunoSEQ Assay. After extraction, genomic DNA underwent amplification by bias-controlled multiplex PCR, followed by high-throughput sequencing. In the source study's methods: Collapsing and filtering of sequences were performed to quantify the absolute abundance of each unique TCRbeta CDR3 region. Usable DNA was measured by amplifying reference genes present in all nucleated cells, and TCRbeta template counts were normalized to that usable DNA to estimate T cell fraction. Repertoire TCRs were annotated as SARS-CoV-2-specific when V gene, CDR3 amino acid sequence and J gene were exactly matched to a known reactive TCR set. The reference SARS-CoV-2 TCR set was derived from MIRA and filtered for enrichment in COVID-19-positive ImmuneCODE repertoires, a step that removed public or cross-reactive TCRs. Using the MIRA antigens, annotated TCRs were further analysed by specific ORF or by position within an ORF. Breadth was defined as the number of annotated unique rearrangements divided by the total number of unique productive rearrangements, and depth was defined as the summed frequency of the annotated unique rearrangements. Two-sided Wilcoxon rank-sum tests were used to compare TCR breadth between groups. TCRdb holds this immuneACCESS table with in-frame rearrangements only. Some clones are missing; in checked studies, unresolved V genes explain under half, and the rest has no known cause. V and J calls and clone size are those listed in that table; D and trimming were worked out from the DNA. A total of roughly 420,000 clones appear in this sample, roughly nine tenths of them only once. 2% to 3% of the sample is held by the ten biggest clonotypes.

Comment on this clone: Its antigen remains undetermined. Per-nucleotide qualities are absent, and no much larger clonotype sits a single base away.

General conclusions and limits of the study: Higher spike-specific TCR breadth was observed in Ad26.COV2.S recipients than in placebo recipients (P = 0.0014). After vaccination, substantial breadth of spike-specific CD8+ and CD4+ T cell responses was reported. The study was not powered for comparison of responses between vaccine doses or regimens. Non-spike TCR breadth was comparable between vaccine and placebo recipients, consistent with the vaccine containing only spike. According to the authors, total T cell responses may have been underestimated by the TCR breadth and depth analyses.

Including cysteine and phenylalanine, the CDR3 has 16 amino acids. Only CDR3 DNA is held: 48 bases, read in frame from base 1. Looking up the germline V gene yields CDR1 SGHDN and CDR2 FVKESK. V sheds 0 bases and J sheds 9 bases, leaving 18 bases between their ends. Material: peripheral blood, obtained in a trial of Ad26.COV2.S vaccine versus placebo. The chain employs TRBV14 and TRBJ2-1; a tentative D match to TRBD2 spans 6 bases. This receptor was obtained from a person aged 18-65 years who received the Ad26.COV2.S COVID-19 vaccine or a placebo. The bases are TGTGCCAGCAGCCAAGATTGGGACTCCGTGTGGCGTGAGCAGTTCTTC. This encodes CASSQDWDSVWREQFF.